This passage covers 30 T cell receptor beta chains from one sample sequenced in a study of tumor-infiltrating lymphocytes in localized non-small cell lung cancer. This table comes from immunoSEQ multiplex PCR, and its TCRdb copy is limited to in-frame clones, with some not included. The sample contains roughly 15,000 clones, roughly 69% of which appear only once. Input material: lung tumor tissue. Receptors were obtained from a human donor with non-small cell lung cancer.

V is TRBV6-5 and J is TRBJ1-4; D not resolved. This CDR3 is built from 15 residues. V shed 5 bases and J shed 0 bases, with 10 bases lying between them. Per the germline V gene, CDR1 is MNHEY and CDR2 is SVGAGI. CDR3 in amino acids: CASSNRPATNEKLFF. The CDR3 DNA reads as TGTGCCAGCAGTAATCGACCGGCAACTAATGAAAAACTGTTTTTT.

By sample fraction, this clone is medium-sized. This CDR3 is CASSPQGDETQYF. Here the CDR3 DNA reads TGTGCCAGCAGTCCACAGGGGGACGAGACCCAGTACTTC. This chain uses TRBV27 with TRBJ2-5, with 8 bases that match TRBD1. Trimming removed 5 bases from V and 5 bases from J; junction bases left unmatched: 4. Germline values: CDR1 MNHEY, CDR2 SMNVEV (reference sequence). The CDR3 is 13 residues long.

The rearrangement uses TRBV5-1 and TRBJ2-1; 8 bases fit TRBD2. The V gene end was trimmed by 5 bases and the J gene end by 5 bases; junction bases not matched to a gene: 6. Germline CDR1 is SGHRS and CDR2 is YFSETQ. The CDR3 loop spans 14 amino acids. The CDR3 sequence is CASRLAGVHNEQFF. CDR3 DNA: TGCGCCAGCAGGCTAGCGGGTGTCCACAATGAGCAGTTCTTC.

The chain is built from TRBV11-2 and TRBJ2-5, with 10 bases matching TRBD2. Germline assignment: CDR1 SGHAT and CDR2 FQNNGV. The CDR3 runs 17 residues. After removal of 1 base from V and 5 bases from J, the junction contained 10 bases not matched to a gene. CDR3 in amino acids: CASSLVGVAGGTETQYF. The CDR3 nucleotides read TGTGCCAGCAGCTTAGTGGGGGTAGCGGGAGGTACTGAGACCCAGTACTTC.

DNA of the CDR3: TGTGCCAGCAGTTCCCGTGCGACAGGGCCCACAGATACGCAGTATTTT. It is translated as CASSSRATGPTDTQYF. This rearrangement joins TRBV6-5 to TRBJ2-3; 7 nucleotides agree with TRBD1. Looked up from germline, CDR1 is MNHEY and CDR2 is SVGAGI. J was trimmed by 2 bases and V by 4 bases; bases with no gene match: 9. The CDR3 is 16 amino acids.

This clone was detected a few times. The rearrangement joins TRBV4-3 to TRBJ2-1; no definite D call. Germline CDR1 is LGHNA and CDR2 is YSLEER. This CDR3 has 13 residues. With 2 bases removed from V and 5 bases from J, the gap between germline ends came to 7 bases. DNA of the CDR3: TGCGCCAGCAGCCAAAACTTAGACAATGAGCAGTTCTTC. Translating gives CASSQNLDNEQFF.

V gene TRBV5-1 combines with J gene TRBJ2-7, with unresolved D. The CDR3 runs to 15 residues. V shed 0 bases and J shed 5 bases, with 15 bases lying between them. The V gene's germline CDR1 is SGHRS and CDR2 YFSETQ. CDR3 in amino acids: CASSLGVGPSHEQYF. The CDR3 bases are TGCGCCAGCAGCTTGGGGGTTGGTCCAAGCCACGAGCAGTACTTC.

The rearrangement joins TRBV18 to TRBJ1-2; no clear D gene. Trimming took 5 bases from V and 2 from J, leaving 9 bases between them. There are 13 residues in the CDR3. Germline V gives CDR1 KGHSH, CDR2 LQKENI. DNA of the CDR3: TGTGCCAGCTCAATGGACGTGAACTATGGCTACACCTTC. Amino acids: CASSMDVNYGYTF. Variable domain in full (rest from reference TRBV18 and TRBJ1-2): NAGVMQNPRHLVRRRGQEARLRCSPMKGHSHVYWYRQLPEEGLKFMVYLQKENIIDESGMPKERFSAEFPKEGPSILRIQQVVRGDSAAYFCASSMDVNYGYTFGSGTRLTVV.

The sample holds a few counts of this clone. V usage is TRBV6-1 and J usage is TRBJ2-7; D not resolved. The CDR3 covers 13 residues. Germline lookup yields CDR1 MNHNS and CDR2 SASEGT. Trimming took 3 bases from V and 0 from J, leaving 6 bases between them. The CDR3 DNA reads as TGTGCCAGCAGTGAGGGTCACTCCTACGAGCAGTACTTC. It codes for CASSEGHSYEQYF.

The rearrangement joins TRBV9 to TRBJ1-1; D remains ambiguous. The CDR3 is made up of 15 amino acids. Germline V gene data show CDR1 as SGDLS and CDR2 as YYNGEE. V lost 2 bases and J 5 bases, leaving 16 bases between the germline ends. CDR3 coding DNA: TGTGCCAGCAGCGTGCTCGGGCAGTTTCCAACTGAAGCTTTCTTT. It yields the protein CASSVLGQFPTEAFF.

In nucleotides, the CDR3 is TGTGCCAGTAGTTCGGCCCTTCAGGGGTCCGTTAACTATGGCTACACCTTC. It is translated as CASSSALQGSVNYGYTF. The rearrangement links TRBV19 to TRBJ1-2; TRBD1 is a possible D gene (6 bases). Trimming cost V 5 bases and J 1 base, with 20 bases left between them. The CDR3 consists of 17 residues. Looked up from germline, CDR1 is LNHDA and CDR2 is SQIVND (reference sequence).

Sample share makes this clone medium-sized. Germline is not matched at one junction end, which may reflect a read error. This chain connects TRBV7-7 to TRBJ2-2, with D possibly being TRBD2 (6 bases). The germline V gene has CDR1 SSHAT and CDR2 FNYEAQ (reference sequence). The CDR3 sequence is 14 residues long. CDR3 protein: CASSPPGGTGELFF. The CDR3 DNA follows: TGTGCTAGCAGCCCCCCCGGGGGAACCGGGGAGCTGTTTTTT.

The rearrangement joins TRBV19 to TRBJ2-5; no firm D call. The CDR3 length is 10 residues. The germline V gene encodes CDR1 LNHDA and CDR2 SQIVND (reference sequence). Trimming removed 10 bases from V and 5 bases from J, with 8 bases in between. The CDR3 spells CATGSETQYF. The CDR3 bases are TGTGCCACTGGGTCTGAGACCCAGTACTTC.

This clone has only a few counts. The V and J genes are TRBV5-5 and TRBJ1-4, with 8 bases lining up with TRBD1. Germline CDR1 and CDR2: SGHKS and YYEKEE (reference sequence). V trimming: 1 base; J trimming: 4 bases; junction bases outside the gene matches: 3. This CDR3 is built from 15 residues. CDR3 in DNA: TGTGCCAGCAGCTTGTCGGACAGGGTTAATGAAAAACTGTTTTTT. It encodes CASSLSDRVNEKLFF.

This chain joins TRBV30 and TRBJ1-2; D is ambiguous. Deletions cut 0 bases from V and 2 bases from J, with 10 bases between. From germline, CDR1 is GTSNPN and CDR2 SVGIG (reference sequence). CDR3 length: 14 amino acids. The CDR3 region has the DNA TGTGCCTGGAGTGTATTTCGGCAGAACTATGGCTACACCTTC. This encodes CAWSVFRQNYGYTF.

The chain carries TRBV6-5 and TRBJ1-2; D is ambiguous. The CDR3 runs to 13 residues. The germline gives CDR1 MNHEY, CDR2 SVGAGI. V was pared by 5 bases and J by 4 bases, with 11 bases between. The CDR3 spells CASSARLLYGYTF. CDR3 nucleotide sequence: TGTGCCAGCAGTGCCAGACTTCTCTATGGCTACACCTTC.

This clone was counted only a few times. The chain combines TRBV9 with TRBJ2-1; TRBD2 matches at 9 bases. The CDR3 runs 16 residues. CDR1 SGDLS and CDR2 YYNGEE come from the germline V gene. V gave up 0 bases and J gave up 5 bases; unmatched junction bases: 6. In DNA, the CDR3 is TGTGCCAGCAGCGTAGGGGGGGCTAGCGGGAACAATGAGCAGTTCTTC. It encodes CASSVGGASGNNEQFF.

This sequence joins TRBV5-8 and TRBJ2-7, with a weak D call TRBD2 (5 bases). Trimming took off 1 base at V and 2 bases at J, with 7 bases between the two ends. The CDR3 is 13 amino acids. Looked up from germline, CDR1 is SGHTS and CDR2 is YDEGEE. The DNA for the CDR3 is TGTGCCAGCAGCTTGAGGACTCCCTACGAGCAGTACTTC. Encoded protein: CASSLRTPYEQYF.

Comments on this clone: One junction end disagrees with the germline gene, perhaps due to a read error. The V and J genes are TRBV6-5 and TRBJ2-1, with TRBD2 as a possible D gene (6 bases). This CDR3 comprises 14 residues. CDR1 is MNHEY, CDR2 SVGAGI, per germline. Here the CDR3 DNA reads TGTGCCAGCAGTGACTCACCCGGGAGAAATGAGCAGTTCTTC. It specifies CASSDSPGRNEQFF.

The chain has TRBV9 and TRBJ2-3, with 10 nucleotides matching TRBD2. The V gene's germline CDR1 is SGDLS and CDR2 YYNGEE. The length of the CDR3 is 16 residues. J lost 5 bases, V lost 3 bases, and 9 bases had no gene match. DNA of the CDR3: TGTGCCAGCAGCGAAAGCGGGAGGGCCGATGGAGATACGCAGTATTTT. It specifies CASSESGRADGDTQYF. Complete variable domain (other parts from reference TRBV9 and TRBJ2-3): DSGVTQTPKHLITATGQRVTLRCSPRSGDLSVYWYQQSLDQGLQFLIQYYNGEERAKGNILERFSAQQFPDLHSELNLSSLELGDSALYFCASSESGRADGDTQYFGPGTRLTVL.

This chain joins TRBV5-8 and TRBJ1-5, with 7 bases identical to TRBD1. Trimming at V came to 3 bases and at J to 4 bases, leaving 4 bases not matched to a gene. The CDR3 has 14 amino acids. CDR1 SGHTS and CDR2 YDEGEE come from the germline V gene. The CDR3 reads CASSYRTGNQPQHF. CDR3 DNA: TGTGCCAGCAGCTATCGGACAGGAAATCAGCCCCAGCATTTT. Looking up the rest from reference TRBV5-8 and TRBJ1-5 gives the full variable domain: EAGVTQSPTHLIKTRGQQATLRCSPISGHTSVYWYQQALGLGLQFLLWYDEGEERNRGNFPPRFSGRQFPNYSSELNVNALELEDSALYLCASSYRTGNQPQHFGDGTRLSIL.

The V and J genes are TRBV9 and TRBJ2-2, with D possibly TRBD2 on 5 matching bases. The CDR3 spans 14 residues. Germline assignment: CDR1 SGDLS and CDR2 YYNGEE. V shed 6 bases and J shed 7 bases, with 16 bases lying between them. CDR3 sequence reads: CASTRTSIGGELFF. DNA of the CDR3: TGTGCCAGCACCAGGACTTCGATCGGCGGGGAGCTGTTTTTT.

J is TRBJ1-5 and V is TRBV28; D is possibly TRBD1 (5 bases). In germline, CDR1 is MDHEN, CDR2 SYDVKM. Between the trimmed V and J ends, which lost 5 bases and 1 base, there was a span of 15 bases. The CDR3 is 16 residues long. CDR3 in amino acids: CASSIRDAMSNQPQHF. The DNA of the CDR3 is TGTGCCAGCAGTATCAGGGACGCGATGAGCAATCAGCCCCAGCATTTT.

This sequence joins TRBV5-7 and TRBJ1-2, with D maybe TRBD1 (6 bases). TRBV5-7 counts as an open reading frame of uncertain function. V was cut by 1 base and J by 2 bases, with 9 bases left in between. There are 14 residues in the CDR3. CDR3 protein: CASSLFRGNYGYTF. As DNA, the CDR3 is TGTGCCAGCAGCTTGTTCAGGGGAAACTATGGCTACACCTTC.

The rearrangement uses TRBV4-1 and TRBJ2-1, with 7 bases identical to TRBD2. From germline, CDR1 is MGHRA and CDR2 YSYEKL. The CDR3 spans 16 residues. J gave up 5 bases and V 1 base, and 8 bases lay outside the gene matches. The CDR3 region is CASSQAGRVANNEQFF. The CDR3 DNA reads as TGCGCCAGCAGCCAAGCAGGGAGGGTAGCGAACAATGAGCAGTTCTTC.

This rearrangement joins TRBV28 to TRBJ2-3; no definite D call. The V end lost 4 bases, the J end lost 4 bases, and 9 bases lay between the germline ends. CDR1 MDHEN and CDR2 SYDVKM come from the germline V gene. The CDR3 loop spans 13 amino acids. The CDR3 DNA follows: TGTGCCAGCAGTTCCCCCAAAGCAGATACGCAGTATTTT. Translation gives CASSSPKADTQYF.

The chain combines TRBV28 with TRBJ2-5; D is unclear. Trimming took off 2 bases at V and 3 bases at J, with 7 bases between the two ends. This CDR3 contains 13 residues. Germline assignment: CDR1 MDHEN and CDR2 SYDVKM. The CDR3 protein is CASSLGPEETQYF. In nucleotides, the CDR3 is TGTGCCAGCAGTTTAGGGCCAGAAGAGACCCAGTACTTC.

V is TRBV6-5 and J is TRBJ1-1, with D perhaps TRBD1 (6 bases). V lost 5 bases to trimming and J lost 4 bases, with 11 bases between them. The CDR3 length is 13 residues. Germline lookup yields CDR1 MNHEY and CDR2 SVGAGI. In nucleotides, the CDR3 is TGTGCCAGCAGTCGACTACAGGGCACTGAAGCTTTCTTT. It encodes CASSRLQGTEAFF.

This clone has just a few counts. The rearrangement joins TRBV6-4 to TRBJ2-3; D gene ambiguous. Germline CDR1 and CDR2: MRHNA and SNTAGT. The CDR3 totals 13 residues. V lost 3 bases to trimming and J lost 0 bases, with 4 bases between them. This CDR3 is CASSDRSTDTQYF. The CDR3 DNA is TGTGCCAGCAGTGATCGGAGCACAGATACGCAGTATTTT.

This clone was picked up one time. The V gene is TRBV29-1, the J gene TRBJ2-2, with TRBD1 identical over 8 bases. V shed 5 bases, J shed 6 bases, and the junction held 5 bases outside the gene matches. This CDR3 is built from 13 residues. Germline-derived CDR1 and CDR2 are SQVTM and ANQGSEA. In DNA form, the CDR3 reads TGCAGCGTTTATATACAGGGGGCCGGGGAGCTGTTTTTT. Amino acid sequence: CSVYIQGAGELFF.